The rows below give T cell receptor beta chains drawn from one sample of a study of graft-versus-host responses after intestinal transplantation. Profiled with immunoSEQ multiplex PCR; TCRdb holds only in-frame clones, not every one. In the table there are some 40,000 clones, about 90% of which are singletons. The material was PBMCs, obtained 300 to 320 days after intestinal transplant. The receptor source for this set is a human patient who received an intestinal transplant, so some T cells may come from the graft donor. The CDR3 runs from the conserved cysteine through the conserved F or W. Each record gives: D gene, clone size, V gene, J gene, CDR3 DNA, CDR3 protein. The D gene is left open where the match is weak. Size tells how often a clone was seen (once, few, many) or the class of an expanded clone, and some rows leave it out.

D: -
size: -
V: TRBV5-1
J: TRBJ2-1
DNA: TGCGCCAGCAGCTTGGAAGGAGGGGGGGCTCGAGAGCAGTTCTTC
CDR3: CASSLEGGGAREQFF

D: TRBD2
size: -
V: TRBV10-1
J: TRBJ2-5
DNA: TGCGCCAGCAATCCTGAGGGACTAAGAGACGGGACCCAGTACTTC
CDR3: CASNPEGLRDGTQYF

D: -
size: -
V: TRBV6-4
J: TRBJ1-6
DNA: TGTGCCAGCAGTGACGAGACAGGAGGTAATTCACCCCTCCACTTT
CDR3: CASSDETGGNSPLHF

D: -
size: -
V: TRBV28
J: TRBJ1-5
DNA: TGTGCCAGCAGTTTCGGGCTCCTTAGCAATCAGCCCCAGCATTTT
CDR3: CASSFGLLSNQPQHF

D: -
size: -
V: TRBV19
J: TRBJ1-1
DNA: TGTGCCAGTAGTATGACCTCCGGGGCGAGAAACACTGAAGCTTTCTTT
CDR3: CASSMTSGARNTEAFF

D: TRBD2
size: -
V: TRBV6-1
J: TRBJ2-2
DNA: TGTGCCAGCAGTGGAGAGGAGGGGAGGGATACCGGGGAGCTGTTTTTT
CDR3: CASSGEEGRDTGELFF

D: TRBD1
size: -
V: TRBV28
J: TRBJ1-2
DNA: TGTGCCAGCAGTTGGGACAGAGCCGGGCAGGGCGTAGGCTATGGCTACACCTTC
CDR3: CASSWDRAGQGVGYGYTF

D: -
size: -
V: TRBV25-1
J: TRBJ1-2
DNA: TGTGCCAGCAGTGATAACTATGGCTACACCTTC
CDR3: CASSDNYGYTF

D: -
size: -
V: TRBV18
J: TRBJ1-5
DNA: TGTGCCAGCTCCCCCGTCGGGGGGAGCAATCAGCCCCAGCATTTT
CDR3: CASSPVGGSNQPQHF

D: TRBD1
size: -
V: TRBV2
J: TRBJ2-5
DNA: TGTGCCAGCAGAAGACAGGGGGAGACCCAGTACTTC
CDR3: CASRRQGETQYF

D: TRBD1
size: -
V: TRBV7-8
J: TRBJ1-1
DNA: TGTGCCAGCAGCTTATATACGACAGGGGGCGGTAGGACTGAAGCTTTCTTT
CDR3: CASSLYTTGGGRTEAFF

D: TRBD2
size: -
V: TRBV23-1
J: TRBJ2-3
DNA: TGCGCCAGCAGTCAGACTAGCGGGGATCGTGATACGGGGTATTTT
CDR3: CASSQTSGDRDTGYF

D: -
size: once
V: TRBV7-3
J: TRBJ2-2
DNA: TGTGCCAGCAGCGTACCCCGGGACGGCAACACCGGGGAGCTGTTTTTT
CDR3: CASSVPRDGNTGELFF

D: -
size: -
V: TRBV7-9
J: TRBJ1-4
DNA: TGTGCCAGCAGGCCACAGGGATCGGGGGACGAAAAACTGTTTTTT
CDR3: CASRPQGSGDEKLFF

D: -
size: -
V: TRBV7-3
J: TRBJ2-2
DNA: TGTGCCAGCAGTCCGAACACCGGGGAGCTGTTTTTT
CDR3: CASSPNTGELFF

D: -
size: -
V: TRBV7-2
J: TRBJ2-7
DNA: TGTGCCAGCAGCTTAGCCGGCGGGGCTACCTACGAGCAGTACTTC
CDR3: CASSLAGGATYEQYF

D: -
size: -
V: TRBV29-1
J: TRBJ2-2
DNA: TGCAGCGTTAGATTAGGGGCAACGAACACCGGGGAGCTGTTTTTT
CDR3: CSVRLGATNTGELFF

D: -
size: -
V: TRBV30
J: TRBJ1-3
DNA: TGTGCCTGGAGTGTACCTCCGGGAACAAGAAACACCATATATTTT
CDR3: CAWSVPPGTRNTIYF